Each of the 30 T cell receptor beta chains below was sequenced from the same sample in a study of regulatory T cells in long-lasting Graves disease. TCR beta libraries were built with iRepertoire HTBI primers and Arm-PCR of CDR3 regions. TCRdb reprocessed the multiplex PCR reads with MiXCR, giving one entry per CDR3 protein. The sample includes around 230,000 distinct CDR3 sequences, approximately 16% seen only once; the top ten take approximately 20%. Time point of the sample: newly diagnosed GD, antithyroid drugs for less than 3 months. PBMCs were the source of the RNA used for TCR sequencing. The sequencing here drew on peripheral blood mononuclear cells (PBMCs), taken at new diagnosis, from a patient treated with antithyroid drugs. These receptors originate from a female donor with Graves disease.

In this sample, this clonotype turned up many times. The chain carries TRBV4-2 and TRBJ1-6, with unresolved D. V lost 1 base and J 6 bases, leaving 7 bases between the germline ends. Germline CDR1 is LGHNA and CDR2 is YNFKEQ. The CDR3 totals 14 residues. The CDR3 region is CASSQVARNSPLHF. In DNA, the CDR3 is TGTGCCAGCAGCCAAGTGGCTCGTAATTCACCCCTCCACTTT.

This clonotype was observed at least ten times. The CDR3 bases are TGTGCCAGTAGTCCGAAAACCGGGACTAGCGGGAGAGAAGGAGAGACCCAGTACTTC. Translated: CASSPKTGTSGREGETQYF. This sequence joins TRBV19 and TRBJ2-5, with 14 bases lining up with TRBD2. The CDR3 loop spans 19 amino acids. Trimming at V came to 5 bases and at J to 4 bases, leaving 15 bases not matched to a gene. The germline V gene has CDR1 LNHDA and CDR2 SQIVND (reference sequence).

This clonotype was counted many times. This chain links TRBV29-1 with TRBJ2-1, with D unresolved. V lost 3 bases and J 4 bases, leaving 7 bases between the germline ends. Germline V gene data show CDR1 as SQVTM and CDR2 as ANQGSEA. This CDR3 spans 12 amino acids. This CDR3 is CSVEVVYNEQFF. CDR3 bases: TGCAGCGTTGAGGTAGTGTACAATGAGCAGTTCTTC.

This clonotype occurred many times. The chain combines TRBV2 with TRBJ2-7; 9 bases match TRBD2. Germline loops: CDR1 SNHLY, CDR2 FYNNEI. This CDR3 is built from 13 residues. V shed 8 bases and J 7 bases; nucleotides not matched to a gene: 9. The CDR3 coding sequence is TGTGCCAGCCGACGGGAGACTAGCGGTGAGCAGTACTTC. This translates into CASRRETSGEQYF.

The rearrangement uses TRBV10-3 and TRBJ1-1, with a tentative D call TRBD1 (6 bases). Germline lookup yields CDR1 ENHRY and CDR2 SYGVKD. V was clipped by 8 bases and J by 1 base, with 14 bases between them. The CDR3 is 14 amino acids. The CDR3 DNA reads as TGTGCCATCCGGAACTCGACAGGGAACACTGAAGCTTTCTTT. Its protein product is CAIRNSTGNTEAFF.

This clonotype was seen repeatedly, ten times or more. The rearrangement uses TRBV6-1 and TRBJ2-1, with 10 bases identical to TRBD1. Trimming took 5 bases from V and 7 from J; bases not matched to a gene: 8. Germline CDR1 MNHNS, CDR2 SASEGT. The CDR3 loop spans 15 amino acids. CDR3 sequence: CASSKPGQGKNEQFF. The CDR3 DNA sequence: TGTGCCAGCAGTAAACCGGGACAGGGGAAAAATGAGCAGTTCTTC.

This clonotype was observed many times. This chain connects TRBV7-8 to TRBJ2-5, with 11 bases aligning to TRBD2. CDR1 is SGHVS, CDR2 FQNEAQ, per germline. The CDR3 contains 18 residues. J gave up 4 bases and V 4 bases, and 14 bases lay outside the gene matches. The CDR3: CASSSALQGLAVVETQYF. In DNA form, the CDR3 reads TGTGCCAGCAGCTCAGCCCTCCAGGGACTAGCGGTTGTAGAGACCCAGTACTTC.

This clonotype was counted many times. One junction end disagrees with the germline gene, perhaps due to a read error. V is TRBV5-1 and J is TRBJ1-4; D ambiguous. Germline V gene data show CDR1 as SGHRS and CDR2 as YFSETQ. The CDR3 length is 16 residues. CDR3 residues: CASSPRERVGDEKLFF. CDR3 nucleotide sequence: TGTGCCAGCAGCCCCAGAGAGCGCGTCGGTGATGAAAAACTGTTTTTT.

The chain recombines TRBV12-3 or TRBV12-4 with TRBJ2-1; 16 nucleotides agree with TRBD2. The CDR3 spans 23 residues. V dropped 8 bases and J dropped 0; count of bases not matched to a gene: 22. The CDR3 here is CASGTSGRAETIGGLSSYNEQFF. In DNA, the CDR3 is TGTGCCAGCGGGACTAGCGGGAGGGCCGAAACGATTGGGGGGCTAAGCTCCTACAATGAGCAGTTCTTC.

This clonotype was observed many times. J is TRBJ2-3 and V is TRBV6-5, with a weak D call TRBD2 (5 bases). CDR3 length: 15 residues. Trimming pared 4 bases from V and 1 base from J, leaving 12 bases between. CDR1 and CDR2 (germline): MNHEY, SVGAGI. CDR3 in DNA: TGTGCCAGCAGTTCACCGGGCGGGCGCACAGATACGCAGTATTTT. Translated: CASSSPGGRTDTQYF.

CDR3 coding DNA: TGTGCCAGCAACGCAGGGGGCAATGAGCAGTTCTTC. Protein product: CASNAGGNEQFF. V gene TRBV7-3 combines with J gene TRBJ2-1, with 7 nucleotides matching TRBD1. Germline V gene data show CDR1 as SGHTA and CDR2 as FQGTGA. V trimming: 7 bases; J trimming: 6 bases; junction bases outside the gene matches: 3. This CDR3 contains 12 residues.

V gene TRBV5-5 combines with J gene TRBJ1-4; maybe TRBD1 (5 bases). There are 14 residues in the CDR3. V dropped 5 bases and J dropped 4 bases, with 12 bases sitting between them. Germline loops: CDR1 SGHKS, CDR2 YYEKEE (reference sequence). The CDR3 nucleotides read TGTGCCAGCAGGCGGCAGGGAGGTAATGAAAAACTGTTTTTT. Protein: CASRRQGGNEKLFF.

This clonotype was found many times. The chain has TRBV19 and TRBJ2-6; D gene unclear. Per the germline V gene, CDR1 is LNHDA and CDR2 is SQIVND (reference sequence). The CDR3 consists of 19 residues. Trimming left V 2 bases short and J 0 bases short, with 17 bases between. Here the CDR3 DNA reads TGTGCCAGTAGTATAACTGGGCAGCTAACGTTCTCTGGGGCCAACGTCCTGACTTTC. Translation gives CASSITGQLTFSGANVLTF.

This clonotype occurred many times. The J gene is TRBJ1-2, the V gene TRBV7-3; 7 bases are shared with TRBD1. The trim removed 5 bases at V and 7 bases at J, leaving 7 bases unmatched. The CDR3 is 13 residues long. Germline CDR1 reads SGHTA; CDR2 reads FQGTGA. CDR3 nucleotide sequence: TGTGCCAGCAGCGCAGGGGGGGCAAGTGGCTACACCTTC. Translating it yields CASSAGGASGYTF.

In this sample, this clonotype turned up many times. V is TRBV18 and J is TRBJ2-3; D is undetermined. In germline, CDR1 is KGHSH, CDR2 LQKENI. Deletions cut 2 bases from V and 10 bases from J, with 13 bases between. The CDR3 runs 13 residues. CDR3 residues: CASSPNPVPPQYF. The CDR3 DNA reads TGTGCCAGCTCACCAAACCCGGTCCCCCCGCAGTATTTT.

The chain has TRBV7-3 and TRBJ2-7; TRBD2 aligns across 13 bases. Trimming cost V 11 bases and J 5 bases; bases outside gene matches: 15. Germline lookup yields CDR1 SGHTA and CDR2 FQGTGA. The CDR3 consists of 16 residues. CDR3 amino acids: CAWSPLTSGRVDEQYF. For the CDR3, the DNA is TGTGCCTGGAGTCCCCTTACTAGCGGGAGGGTCGACGAGCAGTACTTC.

This clonotype was detected ten times or more. The V call is TRBV5-5, the J call TRBJ2-7; D not certain. This CDR3 comprises 12 residues. Germline assignment: CDR1 SGHKS and CDR2 YYEKEE (reference sequence). V shed 2 bases and J shed 4 bases, with 7 bases lying between them. CDR3 DNA: TGTGCCAGCAGCTTCGATTTATACGAGCAGTACTTC. It encodes CASSFDLYEQYF.

At least ten counts were recorded for this clonotype. The genes are TRBV20-1 and TRBJ2-7; the D is unclear. The CDR3 extends over 14 amino acids. CDR1 DFQATT and CDR2 SNEGSKA come from the germline V gene (reference sequence). With 5 bases removed from V and 3 bases from J, the gap between germline ends came to 17 bases. The CDR3 bases are TGCAGTGCTCAGGACCCGGTGAGCAGCTACGAGCAGTACTTC. Translation: CSAQDPVSSYEQYF.

The rearrangement joins TRBV20-1 to TRBJ2-5, with a possible D match to TRBD1 (6 bases). The CDR3 extends over 15 amino acids. V lost 4 bases and J 5 bases, leaving 20 bases between the germline ends. The germline gives CDR1 DFQATT, CDR2 SNEGSKA (reference sequence). The CDR3: CSAKIATGIGETQYF. As DNA, the CDR3 is TGCAGTGCTAAGATTGCTACAGGGATAGGGGAGACCCAGTACTTC.

V and J are TRBV5-8 and TRBJ1-1; D is unresolved. Germline CDR1 and CDR2: SGHTS and YDEGEE. V lost 0 bases to trimming and J lost 2 bases, with 14 bases between them. This CDR3 spans 16 amino acids. CDR3: CASSLDGLTLNTEAFF. Written as DNA, the CDR3 is TGTGCCAGCAGCTTGGACGGGCTTACCCTAAACACTGAAGCTTTCTTT.

V is TRBV2 and J is TRBJ2-1; 8 bases agree with TRBD2. The V gene end was trimmed by 5 bases and the J gene end by 7 bases; junction bases not matched to a gene: 4. CDR1 and CDR2 from the germline V gene are SNHLY and FYNNEI. This CDR3 is built from 13 residues. In DNA, the CDR3 is TGTGCCAGCAGTCCTTTAGCGGGGAATGAGCAGTTCTTC. It yields the protein CASSPLAGNEQFF.

V is TRBV19 and J is TRBJ2-7; no clear D gene. Germline V gene lookup returns CDR1 LNHDA and CDR2 SQIVND (reference sequence). The V end lost 1 base, the J end lost 2 bases, and 12 bases lay between the germline ends. The CDR3 length is 15 residues. CDR3 sequence: CASSIAARMPYEQYF. The CDR3 DNA is TGTGCCAGTAGTATAGCAGCCCGAATGCCCTACGAGCAGTACTTC.

At least ten counts were recorded for this clonotype. V and J are TRBV2 and TRBJ2-3; either TRBD1 or TRBD2 may fit D (5 bases each). Germline V gives CDR1 SNHLY, CDR2 FYNNEI. The CDR3 is made up of 14 amino acids. Trimming took off 4 bases at V and 3 bases at J, with 11 bases between the two ends. CDR3 nucleotide sequence: TGTGCCAGCAGTGCAAAGGGGACGACAGATACGCAGTATTTT. Translation: CASSAKGTTDTQYF.

With regard to this clonotype: A far larger clone lies a single base away; this is likely a read error. The gene calls are TRBV11-2 and TRBJ2-7; 7 bases line up with TRBD2. In germline, CDR1 is SGHAT, CDR2 FQNNGV. J lost 7 bases, V lost 5 bases, and 17 bases had no gene match. The CDR3 is made up of 16 amino acids. The CDR3 nucleotides read TGTGCCAGCAGCCTCATCCGCCGGGCGCCGGGAGGTGAGCAGTACTTC. This translates into CASSLIRRAPGGEQYF.

In its sample, this clonotype was seen many times. The genes are TRBV11-3 and TRBJ1-4; TRBD1 aligns across 7 bases. The CDR3 covers 14 residues. Germline V gene data show CDR1 as SGHNT and CDR2 as YENEEA. Trimming cost V 2 bases and J 5 bases; bases outside gene matches: 2. CDR3 protein: CASSLQGVNEKLFF. The CDR3 bases are TGTGCCAGCAGCTTACAGGGGGTGAATGAAAAACTGTTTTTT.

The chain couples TRBV7-3 to TRBJ2-5; D is perhaps TRBD1 (6 bases). CDR3 length: 15 residues. Germline V gene data show CDR1 as SGHTA and CDR2 as FQGTGA. Trimming took off 3 bases at V and 6 bases at J, with 17 bases between the two ends. The CDR3 region has the DNA TGTGCCAGCAGCTTGACCGTGGGGGCCGGAAAGACCCAGTACTTC. Residues: CASSLTVGAGKTQYF.

This clonotype was seen ten or more times. The chain joins TRBV2 to TRBJ2-3; 9 bases line up with TRBD2. This CDR3 has 14 amino acids. Looked up from germline, CDR1 is SNHLY and CDR2 is FYNNEI. The ends lost 11 bases at V and 2 bases at J; junction bases unmatched: 8. CDR3 bases: TGTGCCGGGAACCTAGCGGGAACCACAGATACGCAGTATTTT. This encodes CAGNLAGTTDTQYF.

This clonotype appeared many times. The V and J genes are TRBV28 and TRBJ1-4, with a possible D match to TRBD1 (6 bases). V was trimmed by 2 bases and J by 8 bases, leaving 18 bases between them. The CDR3 sequence is 16 residues long. Germline values: CDR1 MDHEN, CDR2 SYDVKM. CDR3 in DNA: TGTGCCAGCAGTTTAAGGGGGGACGGCTTGGGGGAAAAACTGTTTTTT. Residues: CASSLRGDGLGEKLFF.

This clonotype was observed a few times. Germline is not matched at one junction end, which may reflect a read error. The V and J genes are TRBV28 and TRBJ2-5; D gene uncertain. The CDR3 sequence is 12 residues long. Germline V lookup: CDR1 MDHEN, CDR2 SYDVKM. As DNA, the CDR3 is TGTGCCGGCAGTTCCCGTCAAGAGACCCAGTACTTC. It is translated as CAGSSRQETQYF. The complete variable domain, with remaining parts taken from reference TRBV28 and TRBJ2-5, reads DVKVTQSSRYLVKRTGEKVFLECVQDMDHENMFWYRQDPGLGLRLIYFSYDVKMKEKGDIPEGYSVSREKKERFSLILESASTNQTSMYLCAGSSRQETQYFGPGTRLLVL.

The rearrangement joins TRBV19 to TRBJ2-3; D uncertain. CDR1 and CDR2 from the germline V gene are LNHDA and SQIVND (reference sequence). V was trimmed by 7 bases and J by 4 bases, leaving 9 bases between them. The CDR3 is made up of 12 amino acids. This chain's CDR3 is CASTTGPDTQYF. The CDR3 nucleotides read TGTGCCAGTACCACTGGGCCAGATACGCAGTATTTT.